This T cell receptor (beta chain) was recorded in a study of beta chain features in type 1 diabetes. CD4+ cells of the naive, central memory, regulatory and stem cell-like memory types were sorted via CD45RO/CCR7/CD25/CD127/CD95/CD27. Sorted populations were all over 98% pure. This clone has only a few counts. Its antigen is unknown. Expressed TCRB transcripts were sequenced because the isolated RNA had all been reverse transcribed beforehand. The repertoire was sequenced with immunoSEQ multiplex PCR; TCRdb's copy has only in-frame clones and lacks some. Among 630,000 or so clones, about 14% were seen once, and the ten largest hold nearly 0.04%. Broader study findings: Moderate yet significant TCRB CDR3 shortening was seen in Type 1 diabetes patients in all four CD4+ subsets. There was no resolution here of whether HLA type influences TCRB rearrangement.

This receptor was identified in a man aged 18 to 29 with type 1 diabetes. Source material: naive CD4+ T cells from blood.

The CDR3 coding sequence is TGTGCCAGCAGCTTAAGGGACAGCGGGGTTAGCACAGATACGCAGTATTTT. Translation: CASSLRDSGVSTDTQYF. The genes are TRBV7-3 and TRBJ2-3, with D perhaps matching TRBD1 or TRBD2 (7 bases each). V was cut by 1 base and J by 0 bases, with 14 bases left in between. This CDR3 is built from 17 residues. The germline V gene has CDR1 SGHTA and CDR2 FQGTGA. Supplemented by reference TRBV7-3 and TRBJ2-3, the full variable domain reads GAGVSQTPSNKVTEKGKYVELRCDPISGHTALYWYRQSLGQGPEFLIYFQGTGAADDSGLPNDRFFAVRPEGSVSTLKIQRTERGDSAVYLCASSLRDSGVSTDTQYFGPGTRLTVL.